This T cell receptor beta chain was found in a study of OX40 agonist ivuxolimab in advanced cancers. In the study overall: Patients were infused with ivuxolimab every 2 weeks at 0.01 to 10 mg/kg. The eligibility criteria allowed prior anti-PD-1, anti-PD-L1 or anti-CTLA-4 therapy, and approximately 42% had some.

Generated by immunoSEQ multiplex PCR, the TCRdb table keeps only in-frame clones and is missing some. The sample shows fewer than 55,000 clones, around four fifths of them seen only once. At baseline, cycle 4 day 1, and cycle 7 day 1, blood was sampled. V gave up 1 base and J gave up 3 bases; unmatched junction bases: 5. In germline, CDR1 is MNHNS, CDR2 SASEGT. CDR3 size: 15 residues. This receptor was taken from an adult with an advanced solid tumor such as melanoma, head and neck, liver or kidney cancer. Sequencing used CD4+ or CD8+ T cells sorted from blood, obtained in a trial of the OX40 agonist ivuxolimab. The chain uses TRBV6-1 and TRBJ1-2; 7 bases are shared with TRBD1. CDR3 sequence reads: CASSEGTGYYYGYTF. The CDR3, as DNA: TGTGCCAGCAGTGAAGGGACAGGCTATTACTATGGCTACACCTTC.